These 32 T cell receptor beta chains share one sample of origin, sequenced in a study of blood T cells in healthy people across ages. With a J-beta primer mix and a sample-barcoded 5' primer, a second PCR ran 7 to 11 cycles. TCRdb passed the 5' RACE reads through MiXCR, listing each CDR3 protein once. The repertoire includes approximately 1,100,000 distinct CDR3 sequences, less than 50% of them detected once, and under 20% sits in the top ten. Sequencing input: blood. Every receptor here comes from a woman aged 55-70 years in good health.

V and J are TRBV20-1 and TRBJ2-5, with D maybe TRBD2 (5 bases). The assigned J gene may be wrong: the sequence end matches TRBJ2-7 better. Per germline, CDR1 DFQATT and CDR2 SNEGSKA (reference sequence). There are 12 residues in the CDR3. CDR3 protein: CSASAGVSEQYF. DNA of the CDR3: TGCAGTGCTAGCGCCGGGGTGAGCGAGCAGTACTTC.

The V call is TRBV7-8, the J call TRBJ2-3; D is perhaps TRBD1 (5 bases). This CDR3 is built from 16 residues. Germline V lookup: CDR1 SGHVS, CDR2 FQNEAQ. The V and J ends lost 5 bases and 3 bases respectively, with 18 bases between them. The CDR3 reads CASSATGFWGTDTQYF. The CDR3 region has the DNA TGTGCCAGCAGCGCCACAGGTTTCTGGGGTACAGATACGCAGTATTTT. Full variable domain (missing parts from reference TRBV7-8 and TRBJ2-3): GAGVSQSPRYKVAKRGQDVALRCDPISGHVSLFWYQQALGQGPEFLTYFQNEAQLDKSGLPSDRFFAERPEGSVSTLKIQRTQQEDSAVYLCASSATGFWGTDTQYFGPGTRLTVL.

The CDR3, as DNA: TGTGCCAGCAGCCAAGATATTGCGGGAGCCGGGGAGCTGTTTTTT. The encoded protein is CASSQDIAGAGELFF. The rearrangement links TRBV3-1 to TRBJ2-2, with TRBD2 matching 7 bases. This CDR3 has 15 amino acids. The V segment lost 0 bases and the J segment 6 bases; nucleotides outside the gene matches: 4. CDR1 is LGHDT and CDR2 is YNNKEL in the germline V gene (reference sequence).

The rearrangement links TRBV20-1 to TRBJ1-2; 8 nucleotides align to TRBD1. The CDR3 is 13 amino acids. Unmatched junction bases numbered 10, after V lost 5 bases and J lost 8 bases. Looked up from germline, CDR1 is DFQATT and CDR2 is SNEGSKA (reference sequence). The CDR3 DNA follows: TGCAGTGCTTCCGGGACAGGCCTATACGGCTACACCTTC. This gives the protein CSASGTGLYGYTF.

This rearrangement joins TRBV6-5 to TRBJ2-3; 7 nucleotides align to TRBD2. Germline values: CDR1 MNHEY, CDR2 SVGAGI. The CDR3 length is 15 residues. V trimming: 3 bases; J trimming: 2 bases; junction bases outside the gene matches: 5. Here the CDR3 reads CASSYGGTTTDTQYF. CDR3 DNA sequence: TGTGCCAGCAGTTATGGGGGGACTACCACAGATACGCAGTATTTT.

This sequence joins TRBV12-3 or TRBV12-4 and TRBJ2-1, with 8 bases fitting TRBD2. This CDR3 comprises 14 residues. Trimming took 7 bases from V and 8 from J; bases not matched to a gene: 10. CDR3 sequence: CASTFGLASDEQFF. CDR3 sequence (DNA): TGTGCCAGCACCTTCGGACTAGCCTCCGATGAGCAGTTCTTC.

There are many counts of this clonotype. This chain's CDR3 is CASSGTRAETQYF. Here the CDR3 DNA reads TGTGCCAGCAGTGGAACGCGGGCGGAGACCCAGTACTTC. The rearrangement links TRBV12-3 or TRBV12-4 to TRBJ2-5; maybe TRBD2 (5 bases). This CDR3 comprises 13 residues. Trimming took off 5 bases at V and 5 bases at J, with 12 bases between the two ends.

This clonotype appeared a few times. The rearrangement joins TRBV30 to TRBJ2-7, with D uncertain. The CDR3 is 17 amino acids. Germline CDR1 reads GTSNPN; CDR2 reads SVGIG (reference sequence). V was cut by 0 bases and J by 0 bases, with 18 bases left in between. CDR3 protein: CAWSVSHFGESSYEQYF. CDR3 coding DNA: TGTGCCTGGAGTGTATCCCATTTTGGCGAGAGCTCCTACGAGCAGTACTTC.

V gene TRBV9 combines with J gene TRBJ2-7; 10 nucleotides line up with TRBD2. Unmatched junction bases numbered 9, after V lost 3 bases and J lost 6 bases. The CDR3 has 15 residues. Germline CDR1 and CDR2: SGDLS and YYNGEE. The CDR3 DNA reads as TGTGCCAGCAGCGCCGGTCTAGCGGGAGAGGGCGAGCAGTACTTC. It encodes CASSAGLAGEGEQYF.

The V call is TRBV24-1, the J call TRBJ1-2; no clear D gene. V dropped 4 bases and J dropped 5 bases, with 7 bases sitting between them. Germline V CDR1 and CDR2: KGHDR, SFDVKD. CDR3 length: 12 amino acids. CDR3 coding DNA: TGTGCCACCAGTGAGGGAGGGTATGGCTACACCTTC. Amino acid sequence: CATSEGGYGYTF.

V is TRBV20-1 and J is TRBJ2-7; no reliable D call. The end of the DNA is better explained by TRBJ2-5, so the J call may be wrong. Germline V gives CDR1 DFQATT, CDR2 SNEGSKA (reference sequence). The CDR3 has 12 residues. CDR3 DNA: TGCAGTGCTCCTCCCTATGAAGAGACCCAGTACTTC. Its translation is CSAPPYEETQYF.

Concerning this clonotype: An end of the junction does not agree with germline; a read error may underlie this. The gene calls are TRBV6-2 or TRBV6-3 and TRBJ2-7; 9 positions agree with TRBD1. The germline V gene has CDR1 MNHEY and CDR2 SVGEGT. This CDR3 comprises 14 residues. The DNA for the CDR3 is TGTACCAGCAGTGGACCGGGACAGGGATACGAGCAGTACTTC. Translation: CTSSGPGQGYEQYF.

CDR3 nucleotide sequence: TGTGCCAGCAGCGTGGATTCAGGGAACTATGGCTACACCTTC. It yields the protein CASSVDSGNYGYTF. The chain is built from TRBV5-5 and TRBJ1-2, with a weak D call TRBD1 (5 bases). Germline V gives CDR1 SGHKS, CDR2 YYEKEE (reference sequence). V lost 4 bases to trimming and J lost 2 bases, with 12 bases between them. The CDR3 extends over 14 amino acids.

This clonotype was detected only a few times. V gene TRBV7-3 combines with J gene TRBJ2-5, with a tentative D call TRBD1 (5 bases). The germline V gene encodes CDR1 SGHTA and CDR2 FQGTGA. With 1 base removed from V and 3 bases from J, the gap between germline ends came to 12 bases. The CDR3 spans 15 residues. CDR3: CASSLKPGHEETQYF. CDR3 nucleotides: TGTGCCAGCAGCTTAAAACCTGGACACGAAGAGACCCAGTACTTC.

This chain links TRBV20-1 with TRBJ2-1, with D unclear. The CDR3 length is 13 residues. The germline V gene has CDR1 DFQATT and CDR2 SNEGSKA (reference sequence). Written as DNA, the CDR3 is TGCACGATAGGTGGACCTCCCTACAATGAGCAGTTCTTC. It is translated as CTIGGPPYNEQFF.

This sequence joins TRBV7-6 and TRBJ2-4; 9 nucleotides line up with TRBD1. TRBJ2-5 explains the end of the DNA better; the J call may be wrong. This CDR3 is built from 16 residues. CDR1 SGHVS and CDR2 FNYEAQ come from the germline V gene. Here the CDR3 DNA reads TGTGCCAGCAGCCCCCGTTCCCCCGGGACAGGGGAGACCCAGTACTTC. Its protein product is CASSPRSPGTGETQYF.

This clonotype has just a few counts. V gene TRBV24-1 combines with J gene TRBJ2-3; 8 bases are a match to TRBD1. Germline V lookup: CDR1 KGHDR, CDR2 SFDVKD. CDR3 length: 15 amino acids. The V and J ends lost 3 bases and 9 bases, in that order; junction bases with no gene match: 10. The CDR3 sequence: CATSDRTGKDWTQYF. For the CDR3, the DNA is TGTGCCACCAGTGATCGGACAGGGAAAGACTGGACGCAGTATTTT.

The chain is built from TRBV3-1 and TRBJ2-4, with a weak D call TRBD1 (6 bases). The DNA end favors TRBJ2-7, so the J call may be wrong. The CDR3 totals 13 residues. CDR1 and CDR2 from the germline V gene are LGHDT and YNNKEL (reference sequence). CDR3: CASSQVQGFEQYF. CDR3 DNA: TGTGCCAGCAGCCAAGTGCAGGGGTTCGAGCAGTACTTC.

This clonotype has just a few counts. The chain links TRBV28 to TRBJ2-2; no reliable D call. CDR3 size: 13 residues. Trimming took 1 base from V and 7 from J, leaving 7 bases between them. Germline-derived CDR1 and CDR2 are MDHEN and SYDVKM. This CDR3 reads CASSLSSGGELFF. In DNA form, the CDR3 reads TGTGCCAGCAGTTTATCATCGGGCGGGGAGCTGTTTTTT.

This clonotype was picked up a small number of times. This chain uses TRBV7-8 with TRBJ1-1, with 7 bases aligning to TRBD1. Germline CDR1 reads SGHVS; CDR2 reads FQNEAQ. The V gene end was trimmed by 1 base and the J gene end by 6 bases; junction bases not matched to a gene: 2. The CDR3 sequence is 13 residues long. CDR3 region: CASSLGTGSEAFF. In DNA, the CDR3 is TGTGCCAGCAGCTTAGGGACAGGATCTGAAGCTTTCTTT.

V is TRBV7-4 and J is TRBJ1-5; D ambiguous. The CDR3 has 13 amino acids. Germline values: CDR1 SGHVT, CDR2 SQSDAQ. V lost 1 base, J lost 5 bases, and 6 bases lay in between. The CDR3, as DNA: TGTGCCAGCAGCTTAGTAGGTCATCAGCCCCAGCATTTT. Its translation: CASSLVGHQPQHF.

The chain carries TRBV18 and TRBJ1-1, with D unresolved. V lost 3 bases, J lost 0 bases, and 8 bases lay in between. This CDR3 spans 14 amino acids. Germline V gene lookup returns CDR1 KGHSH and CDR2 LQKENI. The CDR3 DNA follows: TGTGCCAGCTCACCCAGGAGGGTGAACACTGAAGCTTTCTTT. As protein: CASSPRRVNTEAFF.

The genes are TRBV6-6 and TRBJ1-4; D may be TRBD1 (6 bases). Trimming pared 5 bases from V and 4 bases from J, leaving 11 bases between. CDR1 and CDR2 (germline): MNHNY, SVGAGI (reference sequence). CDR3 length: 14 residues. The CDR3 nucleotides are TGTGCCAGCAGTACAGGGTTTGGTAATGAAAAACTGTTTTTT. Translation: CASSTGFGNEKLFF.

The chain combines TRBV27 with TRBJ2-3, with a tentative D call TRBD2 (6 bases). The V gene lost 7 bases and the J gene lost 1 base, with 15 bases spanning the gap. CDR1 and CDR2 (germline): MNHEY, SMNVEV (reference sequence). This CDR3 has 15 residues. Here the CDR3 DNA reads TGTGCCAGCACCGCGCGGGGTTTGGGCACAGATACGCAGTATTTT. Translating it yields CASTARGLGTDTQYF.

The CDR3 DNA reads TGTGCCAGCAGTTACTCGCGTATTCGTGATACGCAGTATTTT. It specifies CASSYSRIRDTQYF. This chain uses TRBV6-2 or TRBV6-3 with TRBJ2-3, with unresolved D. Per the germline V gene, CDR1 is MNHEY and CDR2 is SVGEGT. The CDR3 covers 14 residues. The V gene lost 0 bases and the J gene lost 6 bases, with 10 bases spanning the gap.

The chain recombines TRBV7-8 with TRBJ2-3; 8 bases agree with TRBD1. The CDR3 loop spans 15 amino acids. J gave up 0 bases and V 7 bases, and 6 bases lay outside the gene matches. Germline CDR1 SGHVS, CDR2 FQNEAQ. CDR3 bases: TGTGCCAGCACGGGGACAGGACTTAGCACAGATACGCAGTATTTT. It translates to CASTGTGLSTDTQYF. Supplemented by reference TRBV7-8 and TRBJ2-3, the full variable domain reads GAGVSQSPRYKVAKRGQDVALRCDPISGHVSLFWYQQALGQGPEFLTYFQNEAQLDKSGLPSDRFFAERPEGSVSTLKIQRTQQEDSAVYLCASTGTGLSTDTQYFGPGTRLTVL.

V usage is TRBV24-1 and J usage is TRBJ2-1; 10 nucleotides align to TRBD2. Germline values: CDR1 KGHDR, CDR2 SFDVKD. Unmatched junction bases numbered 14, after V lost 10 bases and J lost 9 bases. The CDR3 spans 15 residues. For the CDR3, the DNA is TGTGCCACGAGCCCCGCCAGCGGGGGGGCCGCTGAGCAGTTCTTC. Protein: CATSPASGGAAEQFF.

In this sample, this clonotype turned up a few times. This sequence joins TRBV4-1 and TRBJ1-4; D is unclear. Trimming left V 3 bases short and J 1 base short, with 9 bases between. Germline V lookup: CDR1 MGHRA, CDR2 YSYEKL. This CDR3 comprises 15 residues. The CDR3 here is CASSQGSETNEKLFF. CDR3 DNA sequence: TGCGCCAGCAGCCAGGGTTCGGAAACTAATGAAAAACTGTTTTTT.

Only a few counts were recorded for this clonotype. CDR3 DNA sequence: TGTGCCACCAGCAGAGTACCCCCTCGCGCTACTTCGCGGGGGGGCTCTCACAATGAGCAGTTCTTC. As protein: CATSRVPPRATSRGGSHNEQFF. The genes are TRBV15 and TRBJ2-1; TRBD2 aligns across 9 bases. Germline V gene data show CDR1 as LNHNV and CDR2 as YYDKDF (reference sequence). CDR3 length: 22 residues. V was pared by 1 base and J by 5 bases, with 24 bases of the junction left unmatched.

This clonotype has just a few counts. The V call is TRBV12-3 or TRBV12-4, the J call TRBJ2-4; 9 bases line up with TRBD1. V shed 6 bases, J shed 8 bases, and the junction held 8 bases outside the gene matches. The CDR3 runs to 14 residues. For the CDR3, the DNA is TGTGCCAGCAGCATGGGACAGGGAGGGGACATTCAGTACTTC. Encoded protein: CASSMGQGGDIQYF.

The chain has TRBV6-6 and TRBJ2-4, with 9 bases aligning to TRBD1. The DNA end favors TRBJ2-5, so the J call may be wrong. This CDR3 is built from 14 residues. Germline V gene sequence: CDR1 MNHNY, CDR2 SVGAGI (reference sequence). In DNA, the CDR3 is TGTGCCAGCAGTTACTCGACAGGGGGGGTGACCCAGTACTTC. Its translation is CASSYSTGGVTQYF.

In regard to this clonotype: The junction departs from germline at one end; a sequencing error may be responsible. The chain carries TRBV6-5 and TRBJ2-3; D assignment may be TRBD1 or TRBD2 (5 bases each). CDR3 length: 13 amino acids. Germline V gives CDR1 MNHEY, CDR2 SVGAGI. CDR3 amino acids: CASTPRGADMQYF. The CDR3 DNA follows: TGTGCCAGCACTCCTCGGGGCGCAGATATGCAGTATTTT.